The TCR beta chain under discussion was sequenced for a study of T cell repertoires in cytomegalovirus infection. Looking at the study overall: Evidence of both CMV infection and a matching HLA type came from public TCR beta signatures.

This clonotype was observed a few times. The antigen is unknown. General study findings and limits: Summed frequency of shared TCR beta families picked out CMV carriers who also had the relevant HLA.

There are 16 residues in the CDR3. Trimming shortened V by 5 bases and J by 3 bases, and 18 bases separated the two germline ends. Germline values: CDR1 MDHEN, CDR2 SYDVKM. TCRdb re-called the reads with MiXCR, one entry per CDR3 protein. The repertoire holds roughly 280,000 distinct CDR3 sequences, with approximately 13% as singletons. This TCR derives from a human donor in good health (CMV status not recorded). Some clones in this sample may be carry-over from other donors' samples. The chain is built from TRBV28 and TRBJ2-3; D gene unclear. Input material: PBMCs. CDR3 nucleotides: TGTGCCAGCAGTGCCACCGGCGGTCTAGGGACAGATACGCAGTATTTT. Its protein is CASSATGGLGTDTQYF.